This section outlines one TCR beta chain sequence together with its context. What it recognizes is unknown. A read error may account for a junction end that differs from germline. 5'-RACE, quantitative and with molecular barcodes, yielded the TCR beta libraries. TCRdb ran MiXCR on the 5' RACE reads and lists one entry per CDR3 protein. The sample records a few hundred thousand distinct CDR3 sequences, roughly 10% being singletons. Germline CDR1 reads ENHRY; CDR2 reads SYGVKD. The CDR3 totals 14 residues. The data were taken from a study of CD8 T cells in ankylosing spondylitis. Study results and caveats: Made up of 7 to 9 highly homologous variants, a TCR beta motif appeared characteristic of ankylosing spondylitis blood. Clones tied to disease were said to be significantly enriched in matched ankylosing spondylitis synovial fluid.

This chain uses TRBV10-3 with TRBJ1-4, with 7 bases lining up with TRBD1. The material sequenced was blood, either unsorted or a sorted T cell fraction (not recorded which). This TCR was sampled from a male donor with ankylosing spondylitis or in good health (not recorded which). CDR3 DNA sequence: TGTGCCATCAGTTCGACAGGGAGAAATGAAAAACCGTTTTTT. Its protein product is CAISSTGRNEKPFF.